This T cell receptor beta chain was captured by sequencing in a study of blood T cell repertoires in COVID-19. The germline CDR1 and CDR2 sequences are SGHTA and FQGNSA. This CDR3 region has 14 residues. The ends were cut back, 7 bases at V and 5 bases at J, with 15 bases in the middle. Profiled with immunoSEQ multiplex PCR; TCRdb holds only in-frame clones, not every one. The table shows over 150,000 clones, with just over 85% occurring only once. The sample comprised peripheral blood. This chain uses TRBV7-2 with TRBJ1-5, with unresolved D. The TCR comes from a man in his forties or fifties with active or convalescent COVID-19. CDR3 sequence: CASTPLRVDQPQHF. The CDR3 DNA reads TGTGCCAGCACCCCACTACGTGTGGATCAGCCCCAGCATTTT.